This TCR beta chain appears in the sequencing data of a study of blood T cell repertoires in COVID-19. This clone was recorded many times. Profiled with immunoSEQ multiplex PCR; TCRdb holds only in-frame clones, not every one. The repertoire holds some 140,000 clones, with around three quarters as singletons. CDR3 length: 15 amino acids. The germline gives CDR1 LGHNA, CDR2 YNFKEQ. The V gene end was trimmed by 4 bases and the J gene end by 3 bases; junction bases not matched to a gene: 8. This chain uses TRBV4-2 with TRBJ1-1, with 7 bases lining up with TRBD1. Specimen: peripheral blood. This TCR derives from a man older than 75 with acute or convalescent COVID-19. Here the CDR3 reads CASSPTYRGYTEAFF. The CDR3 region has the DNA TGTGCCAGCAGCCCTACCTACAGGGGATACACTGAAGCTTTCTTT.